Described below is a single TCR beta chain sequence and its context. CDR1 and CDR2 (germline): SGHTA, FQGNSA. The length of the CDR3 is 18 residues. The V end lost 4 bases, the J end lost 3 bases, and 24 bases lay between the germline ends. The record originates from a study of blood T cell repertoires in COVID-19. The repertoire was sequenced with immunoSEQ multiplex PCR; TCRdb's copy has only in-frame clones and lacks some. The table includes roughly 200,000 clones, 82% detected once. Sequenced material: peripheral blood. The origin of this receptor is a woman over 75 with COVID-19, enrolled during active disease. The chain employs TRBV7-2 and TRBJ1-2; unclear D gene. The CDR3 bases are TGTGCCAGCAGCTCGACTTGGGTGAAAGGTGGCACTGACTATGGCTACACCTTC. It encodes CASSSTWVKGGTDYGYTF.